The rows below give T cell receptor beta chains drawn from one sample of a study of T-cell reconstitution after alpha-beta-depleted transplantation in children. TCRdb recomputed calls from the PCR reads with MiXCR, one row per CDR3 protein. This table holds hundreds of thousands of distinct CDR3 sequences, roughly 15% found once. The specimen comprised PBMCs from the stem cell graft donor, sampled from the stem cell graft. All receptors derive from a human donor who donated a stem cell graft to a child with acute myeloid leukemia. The CDR3 runs from the conserved cysteine through the conserved F or W. A D gene is named only where the DNA matches it firmly. Not every row has a clone size; where given, it reads once, few, many or a size class.

clone size	D gene	V gene	J gene	CDR3 protein	CDR3 DNA
.	TRBD1	TRBV7-8	TRBJ1-4	CASSHGGTGDEKLFF	TGTGCCAGCAGCCACGGGGGGACAGGGGATGAAAAACTGTTTTTT
.	.	TRBV28	TRBJ1-2	CASSLLGKGTYGYTF	TGTGCCAGCAGTTTATTAGGGAAGGGGACCTATGGCTACACCTTC
.	.	TRBV5-1	TRBJ1-6	CASRRTENSPLHF	TGCGCCAGCAGGCGGACAGAGAATTCACCCCTCCACTTT
.	.	TRBV7-2	TRBJ1-6	CASSLQGSVSNSPLHF	TGTGCCAGCAGCCTACAGGGTTCCGTATCCAATTCACCCCTCCACTTT
.	.	TRBV6-6	TRBJ1-2	CASWLGYGYTF	TGTGCCAGCTGGCTGGGCTATGGCTACACCTTC
.	TRBD1	TRBV5-1	TRBJ2-5	CASSSGQGGQETQYF	TGCGCCAGCAGCTCCGGACAGGGGGGACAAGAGACCCAGTACTTC
few	.	TRBV10-1	TRBJ2-1	CASSEGQFSSYNEQFF	TGCGCCAGCAGTGAGGGACAGTTCAGCTCCTACAATGAGCAGTTCTTC
many	.	TRBV7-6	TRBJ2-1	CASSLALRGEQFF	TGTGCCAGCAGCTTAGCCTTGAGGGGTGAGCAGTTCTTC
few	TRBD1	TRBV7-9	TRBJ1-4	CASSFPGQVEKLFF	TGTGCCAGCAGCTTTCCGGGACAGGTTGAAAAACTGTTTTTT
few	.	TRBV24-1	TRBJ2-7	CATSDPGTEYEQYF	TGTGCCACCAGTGACCCGGGGACGGAATACGAGCAGTACTTC
few	.	TRBV11-2	TRBJ2-5	CASSLLFLGGEHQETQYF	TGTGCCAGCAGCTTATTGTTTTTAGGCGGAGAGCACCAAGAGACCCAGTACTTC
.	TRBD1	TRBV4-1	TRBJ1-2	CASSQDPGDRVYGYTF	TGCGCCAGCAGCCAAGATCCGGGGGACAGGGTATATGGCTACACCTTC
.	.	TRBV7-9	TRBJ2-7	CASSARGEGSEQYF	TGTGCCAGCAGTGCGCGCGGGGAAGGTTCCGAGCAGTACTTC
.	TRBD1	TRBV9	TRBJ1-3	CASSAGTGGRRDTIYF	TGTGCCAGCAGCGCAGGGACAGGGGGACGCCGGGACACCATATATTTT
many	.	TRBV20-1	TRBJ1-6	CSASFILKDTQRGPLHF	TGCAGTGCTTCCTTTATACTGAAGGACACCCAGAGAGGACCCCTCCACTTT
few	TRBD2	TRBV20-1	TRBJ2-2	CSARDLGGERSTGELFF	TGCAGTGCTAGAGATCTGGGGGGGGAGAGATCCACCGGGGAGCTGTTTTTT
.	.	TRBV4-2	TRBJ1-6	CASSPLGGEGVNSPLHF	TGTGCCAGCAGCCCCCTCGGGGGCGAGGGTGTTAATTCACCCCTCCACTTT
.	.	TRBV18	TRBJ1-1	CASSTTVMNTEAFF	TGTGCCAGCTCAACAACAGTAATGAACACTGAAGCTTTCTTT
many	.	TRBV5-1	TRBJ2-1	CASSLRGGNIFDEQFF	TGCGCCAGCAGCTTGCGTGGGGGCAATATTTTCGATGAGCAGTTCTTC
many	.	TRBV5-5	TRBJ1-2	CASSLEIREVGGDGYTF	TGTGCCAGCAGCTTGGAGATACGGGAAGTGGGGGGCGATGGCTACACCTTC
.	.	TRBV6-4	TRBJ2-1	CASSDDSSSYNEQFF	TGTGCCAGCAGTGACGACAGCAGCTCCTACAATGAGCAGTTCTTC
many	.	TRBV7-2	TRBJ1-1	CASSLGQKNTEAFF	TGTGCCAGCAGCTTAGGACAGAAGAACACTGAAGCTTTCTTT
.	TRBD1	TRBV7-9	TRBJ1-2	CASTYSTGGRNYGYTF	TGTGCCAGCACCTATTCTACAGGGGGCAGGAACTATGGCTACACCTTC
.	TRBD2	TRBV7-2	TRBJ2-5	CASSTRTSSETQYF	TGTGCCAGCAGCACACGGACTAGCTCAGAGACCCAGTACTTC
many	TRBD2	TRBV24-1	TRBJ2-2	CATSDSGTPYTGELFF	TGTGCCACCAGTGATAGCGGGACTCCGTACACCGGGGAGCTGTTTTTT
many	.	TRBV5-1	TRBJ2-1	CASSLEGKFVYNEQFF	TGCGCCAGCAGCTTGGAGGGGAAATTCGTCTACAATGAGCAGTTCTTC
few	.	TRBV20-1	TRBJ2-3	CSAPQRFGAAGTDTQYF	TGCAGTGCACCCCAACGTTTTGGGGCGGCTGGCACAGATACGCAGTATTTT
many	TRBD2	TRBV25-1	TRBJ2-5	CASRVGGWETQYF	TGTGCCAGCCGGGTCGGGGGGTGGGAGACCCAGTACTTC
few	TRBD2	TRBV4-3	TRBJ2-1	CASSHPRGRDEQFF	TGCGCCAGCAGCCATCCCCGTGGGAGGGATGAGCAGTTCTTC
.	.	TRBV20-1	TRBJ2-4	CSALDPAKNIQYF	TGCAGTGCGTTAGACCCGGCCAAAAACATTCAGTACTTC
many	.	TRBV7-2	TRBJ2-5	CASSSTDSQETQYF	TGTGCCAGCAGCTCAACAGACAGCCAAGAGACCCAGTACTTC
.	TRBD2	TRBV3-1	TRBJ2-1	CASSRSGTSIVNEQFF	TGTGCCAGCAGCCGCTCCGGGACTAGTATCGTCAATGAGCAGTTCTTC
many	TRBD1	TRBV5-1	TRBJ2-7	CASSRTGDYEQYF	TGCGCCAGCAGCCGGACAGGGGACTACGAGCAGTACTTC
many	.	TRBV6-4	TRBJ1-5	CASSEYLDGPQHF	TGTGCCAGCAGTGAATATCTTGACGGGCCCCAGCATTTT
many	TRBD2	TRBV20-1	TRBJ2-3	CSADGTSGGLTTDTQYF	TGCAGTGCTGATGGGACTAGCGGGGGGCTCACCACAGATACGCAGTATTTT
many	.	TRBV20-1	TRBJ1-5	CSARDPTYRENQPQHF	TGCAGTGCTAGAGATCCCACCTACAGGGAGAATCAGCCCCAGCATTTT
.	TRBD1	TRBV5-1	TRBJ2-4	CASSLEVGGRDIQYF	TGCGCCAGCAGCTTGGAAGTAGGGGGCAGGGACATTCAGTACTTC
.	.	TRBV5-1	TRBJ1-6	CASSFSPAPTGTGHSPLHF	TGCGCCAGCAGCTTCTCTCCCGCTCCGACAGGTACCGGCCATTCACCCCTCCACTTT
many	TRBD2	TRBV7-2	TRBJ2-3	CASSPYSGGAADTQYF	TGTGCCAGCAGCCCCTATAGCGGGGGCGCCGCAGATACGCAGTATTTT
.	.	TRBV3-1	TRBJ1-1	CASSQQRSNTEAFF	TGTGCCAGCAGCCAACAGAGATCGAACACTGAAGCTTTCTTT
many	.	TRBV29-1	TRBJ1-2	CSVDQGGTGYGYTF	TGCAGCGTTGATCAGGGAGGGACGGGCTATGGCTACACCTTC
.	TRBD1	TRBV5-8	TRBJ2-1	CASSLGGRGLWEQFF	TGTGCCAGCAGCTTGGGTGGCAGGGGGCTGTGGGAGCAGTTCTTC
few	TRBD1	TRBV28	TRBJ2-1	CASSLAAGGTDNEQFF	TGTGCCAGCAGTCTAGCAGCAGGGGGTACTGACAATGAGCAGTTCTTC
many	.	TRBV15	TRBJ2-1	CATSTRQGGSDEQFF	TGTGCCACCAGCACCAGACAGGGAGGAAGCGATGAGCAGTTCTTC
few	TRBD1	TRBV7-9	TRBJ1-1	CASSRPRTGVNTEAFF	TGTGCCAGCAGCCGCCCTAGGACAGGGGTGAACACTGAAGCTTTCTTT
.	TRBD2	TRBV20-1	TRBJ2-1	CSARHQGLAGGNEQFF	TGCAGTGCTAGACACCAGGGACTAGCGGGGGGGAATGAGCAGTTCTTC